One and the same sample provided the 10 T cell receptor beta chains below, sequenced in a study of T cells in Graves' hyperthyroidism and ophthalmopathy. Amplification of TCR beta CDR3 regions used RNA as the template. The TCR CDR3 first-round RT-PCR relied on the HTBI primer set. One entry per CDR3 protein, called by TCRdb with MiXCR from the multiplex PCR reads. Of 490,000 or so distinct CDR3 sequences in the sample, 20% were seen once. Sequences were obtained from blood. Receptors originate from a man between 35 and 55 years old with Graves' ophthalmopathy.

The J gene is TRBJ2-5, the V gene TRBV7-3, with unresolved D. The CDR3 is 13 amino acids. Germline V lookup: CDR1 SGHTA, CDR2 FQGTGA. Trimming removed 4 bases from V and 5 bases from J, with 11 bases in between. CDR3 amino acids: CASSSSPTETQYF. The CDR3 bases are TGTGCCAGCAGCTCATCCCCCACCGAGACCCAGTACTTC.

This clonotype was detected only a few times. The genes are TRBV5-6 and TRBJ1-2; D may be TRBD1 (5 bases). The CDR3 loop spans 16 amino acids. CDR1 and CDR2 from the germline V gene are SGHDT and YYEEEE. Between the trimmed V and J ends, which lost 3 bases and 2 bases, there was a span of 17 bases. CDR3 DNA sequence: TGTGCCAGCAGCTCCACCACCCGGGGGAGAAACTATGGCTACACCTTC. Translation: CASSSTTRGRNYGYTF.

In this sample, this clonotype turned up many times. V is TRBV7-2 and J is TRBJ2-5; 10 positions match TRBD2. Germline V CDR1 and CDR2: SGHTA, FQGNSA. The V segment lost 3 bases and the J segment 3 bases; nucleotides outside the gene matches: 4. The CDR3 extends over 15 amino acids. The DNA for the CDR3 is TGTGCCAGCAGCTTGGCTGGACTAGCGGAAGAGACCCAGTACTTC. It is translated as CASSLAGLAEETQYF.

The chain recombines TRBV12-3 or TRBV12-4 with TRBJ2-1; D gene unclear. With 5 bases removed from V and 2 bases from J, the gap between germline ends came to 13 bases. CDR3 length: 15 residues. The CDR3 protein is CASSVNGVPYNEQFF. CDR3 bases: TGTGCCAGCAGTGTTAACGGAGTCCCCTACAATGAGCAGTTCTTC.

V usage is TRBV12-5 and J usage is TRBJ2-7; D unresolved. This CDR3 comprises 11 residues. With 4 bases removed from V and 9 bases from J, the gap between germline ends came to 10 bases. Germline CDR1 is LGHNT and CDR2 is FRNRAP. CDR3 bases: TGTGCTAGTGGTTGTGTTAAGGGGCAGTACTTC. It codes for CASGCVKGQYF.

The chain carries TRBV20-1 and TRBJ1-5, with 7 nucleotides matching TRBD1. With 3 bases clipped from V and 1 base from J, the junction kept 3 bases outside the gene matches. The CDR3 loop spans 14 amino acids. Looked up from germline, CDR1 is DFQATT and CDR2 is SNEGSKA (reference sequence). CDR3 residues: CSARVGQSNQPQHF. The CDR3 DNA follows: TGCAGTGCTAGGGTGGGACAGAGCAATCAGCCCCAGCATTTT.

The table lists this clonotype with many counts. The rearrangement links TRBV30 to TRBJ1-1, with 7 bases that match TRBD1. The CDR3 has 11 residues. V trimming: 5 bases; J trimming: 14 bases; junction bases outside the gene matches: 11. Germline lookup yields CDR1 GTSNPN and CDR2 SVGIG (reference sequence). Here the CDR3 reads CAWAGTVFSFF. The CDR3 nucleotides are TGTGCCTGGGCAGGGACAGTATTTTCCTTCTTT.

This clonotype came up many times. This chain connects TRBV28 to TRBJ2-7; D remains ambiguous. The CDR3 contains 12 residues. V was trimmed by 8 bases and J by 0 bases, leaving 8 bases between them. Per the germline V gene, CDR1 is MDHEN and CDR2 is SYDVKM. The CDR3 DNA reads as TGTGCCAGCCGAGCCCTCTCCTACGAGCAGTACTTC. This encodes CASRALSYEQYF.

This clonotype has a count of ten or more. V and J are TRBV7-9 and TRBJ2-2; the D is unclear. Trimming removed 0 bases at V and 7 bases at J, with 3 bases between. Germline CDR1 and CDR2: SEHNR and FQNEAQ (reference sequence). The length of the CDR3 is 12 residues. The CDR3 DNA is TGTGCCAGCAGCTTAGCGGGCGGGGAGCTGTTTTTT. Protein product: CASSLAGGELFF.

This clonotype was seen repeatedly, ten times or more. CDR3 protein: CASKLDSSWAGELFF. The DNA for the CDR3 is TGTGCCAGCAAATTGGACAGTTCGTGGGCCGGGGAGCTGTTTTTT. V is TRBV7-2 and J is TRBJ2-2, with a weak D call TRBD1 (6 bases). Trimming removed 7 bases at V and 6 bases at J, with 18 bases between. This CDR3 is 15 amino acids long. The germline gives CDR1 SGHTA, CDR2 FQGNSA.